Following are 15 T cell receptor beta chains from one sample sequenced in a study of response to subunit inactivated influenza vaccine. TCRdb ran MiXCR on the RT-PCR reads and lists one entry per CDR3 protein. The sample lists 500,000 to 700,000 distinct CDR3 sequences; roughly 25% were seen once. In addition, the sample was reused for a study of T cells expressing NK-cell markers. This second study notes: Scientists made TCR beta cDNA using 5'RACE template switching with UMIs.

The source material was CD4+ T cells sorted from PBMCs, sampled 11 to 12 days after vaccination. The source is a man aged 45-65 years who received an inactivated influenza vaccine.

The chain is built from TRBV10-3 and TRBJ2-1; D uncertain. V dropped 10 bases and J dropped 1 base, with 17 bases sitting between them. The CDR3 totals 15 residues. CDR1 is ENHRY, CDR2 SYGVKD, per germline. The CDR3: CATSLTPSSYNEQFF. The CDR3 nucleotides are TGTGCCACCTCCCTGACACCTTCATCCTACAATGAGCAGTTCTTC.

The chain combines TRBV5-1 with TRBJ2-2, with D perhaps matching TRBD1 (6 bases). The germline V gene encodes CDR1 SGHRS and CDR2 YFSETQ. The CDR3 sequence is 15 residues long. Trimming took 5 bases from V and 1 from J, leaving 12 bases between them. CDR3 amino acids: CASRQPGQNTGELFF. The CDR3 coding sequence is TGCGCCAGCAGACAACCGGGACAGAACACCGGGGAGCTGTTTTTT.

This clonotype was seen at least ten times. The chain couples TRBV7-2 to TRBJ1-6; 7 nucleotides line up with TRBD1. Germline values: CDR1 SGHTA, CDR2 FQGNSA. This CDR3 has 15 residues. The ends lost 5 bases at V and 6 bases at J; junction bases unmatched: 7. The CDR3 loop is CASSVERGLNSPLHF. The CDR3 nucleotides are TGTGCCAGCAGCGTAGAGAGGGGGCTTAATTCACCCCTCCACTTT.

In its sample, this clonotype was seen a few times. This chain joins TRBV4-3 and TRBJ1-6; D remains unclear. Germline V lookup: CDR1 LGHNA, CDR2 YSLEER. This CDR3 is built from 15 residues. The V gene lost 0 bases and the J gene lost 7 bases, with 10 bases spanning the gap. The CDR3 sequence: CASSQDISRNSPLHF. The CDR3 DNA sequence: TGCGCCAGCAGCCAAGATATATCTCGGAATTCACCCCTCCACTTT.

CDR3 nucleotides: TGTGCCAGCAGCCCCCACAAAGATACGCAGTATTTT. Translating gives CASSPHKDTQYF. The chain joins TRBV9 to TRBJ2-3; D unclear. The V end lost 4 bases, the J end lost 5 bases, and 8 bases lay between the germline ends. CDR1 is SGDLS and CDR2 is YYNGEE in the germline V gene. The CDR3 loop spans 12 amino acids.

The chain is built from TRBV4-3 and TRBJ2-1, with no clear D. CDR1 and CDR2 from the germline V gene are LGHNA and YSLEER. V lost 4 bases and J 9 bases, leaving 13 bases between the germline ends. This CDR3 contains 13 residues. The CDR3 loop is CASSPRAVSEQFF. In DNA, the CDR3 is TGCGCCAGCAGCCCCCGGGCCGTAAGTGAGCAGTTCTTC.

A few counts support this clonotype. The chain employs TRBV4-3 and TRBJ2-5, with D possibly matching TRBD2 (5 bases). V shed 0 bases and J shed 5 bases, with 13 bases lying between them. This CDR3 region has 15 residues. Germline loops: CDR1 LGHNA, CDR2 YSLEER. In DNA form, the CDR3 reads TGCGCCAGCAGCCAAGATAGTCCGGGGAAGGAGACCCAGTACTTC. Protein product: CASSQDSPGKETQYF.

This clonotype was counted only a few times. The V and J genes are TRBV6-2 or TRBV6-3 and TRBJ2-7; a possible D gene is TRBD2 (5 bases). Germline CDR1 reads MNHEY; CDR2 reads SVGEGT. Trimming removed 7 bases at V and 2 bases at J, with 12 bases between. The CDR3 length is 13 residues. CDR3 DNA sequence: TGTGCCAGCAAGCCGGACTCTACCTACGAGCAGTACTTC. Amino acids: CASKPDSTYEQYF.

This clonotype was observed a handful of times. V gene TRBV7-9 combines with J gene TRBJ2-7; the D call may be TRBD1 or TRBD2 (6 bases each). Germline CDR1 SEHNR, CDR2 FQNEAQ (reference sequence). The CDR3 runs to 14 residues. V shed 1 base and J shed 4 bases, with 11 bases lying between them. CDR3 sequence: CASSLGRGVYEQYF. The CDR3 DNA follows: TGTGCCAGCAGCTTAGGTAGGGGGGTGTACGAGCAGTACTTC.

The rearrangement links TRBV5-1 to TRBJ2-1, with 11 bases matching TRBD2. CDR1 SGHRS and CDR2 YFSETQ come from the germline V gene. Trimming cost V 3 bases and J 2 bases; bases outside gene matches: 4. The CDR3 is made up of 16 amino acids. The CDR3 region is CASSWRLAGPYNEQFF. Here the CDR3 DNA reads TGCGCCAGCAGCTGGCGACTAGCGGGACCCTACAATGAGCAGTTCTTC.

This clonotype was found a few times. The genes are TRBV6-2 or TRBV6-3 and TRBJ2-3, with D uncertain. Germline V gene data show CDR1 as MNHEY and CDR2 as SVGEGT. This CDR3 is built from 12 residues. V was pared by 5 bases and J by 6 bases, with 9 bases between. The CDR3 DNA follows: TGTGCCAGCAGTCCCTTTGCGGATACGCAGTATTTT. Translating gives CASSPFADTQYF.

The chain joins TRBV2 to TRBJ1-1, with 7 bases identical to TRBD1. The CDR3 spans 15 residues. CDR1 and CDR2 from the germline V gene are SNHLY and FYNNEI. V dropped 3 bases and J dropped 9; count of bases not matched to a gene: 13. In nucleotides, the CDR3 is TGTGCCAGCAGTGAGACAGCTCGACAGGGCGGTAAAGCTTTCTTT. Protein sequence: CASSETARQGGKAFF.

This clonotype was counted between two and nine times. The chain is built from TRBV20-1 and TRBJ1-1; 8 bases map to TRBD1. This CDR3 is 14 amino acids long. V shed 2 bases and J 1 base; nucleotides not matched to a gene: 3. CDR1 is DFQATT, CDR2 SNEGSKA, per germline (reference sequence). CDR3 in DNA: TGCAGTGCTAGACGGACAGGGTGGAACACTGAAGCTTTCTTT. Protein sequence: CSARRTGWNTEAFF.

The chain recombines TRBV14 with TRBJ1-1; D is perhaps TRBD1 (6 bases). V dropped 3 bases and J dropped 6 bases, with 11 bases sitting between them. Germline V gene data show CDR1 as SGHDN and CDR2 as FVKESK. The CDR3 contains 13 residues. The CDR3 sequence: CASSQFPGAEAFF. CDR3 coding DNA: TGTGCCAGCAGCCAGTTTCCAGGGGCTGAAGCTTTCTTT.

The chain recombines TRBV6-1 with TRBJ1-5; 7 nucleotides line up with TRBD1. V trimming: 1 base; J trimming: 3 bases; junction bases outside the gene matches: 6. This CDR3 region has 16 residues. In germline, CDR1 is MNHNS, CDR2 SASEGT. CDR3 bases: TGTGCCAGCAGTGAAGTAAGGGGGCTACACAATCAGCCCCAGCATTTT. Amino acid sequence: CASSEVRGLHNQPQHF.